What follows are 19 T cell receptor beta chains derived from one specimen sequenced in a study of identical twins. TCRdb analysed the 5' RACE reads with MiXCR anew, one entry per CDR3 protein. The sample consists of some 250,000 distinct CDR3 sequences, 10% to 15% of them appearing once. In addition, the sample was reused for a study of yellow fever vaccine responses in identical twins.

The sequencing sample was made of memory (CD45RO+) T cells sorted from blood. The receptors here all came from a woman aged 18-29 years in good health.

The table lists this clonotype with many counts. This chain joins TRBV20-1 and TRBJ1-6, with D maybe TRBD1 (6 bases). This CDR3 contains 14 residues. Germline CDR1 and CDR2: DFQATT and SNEGSKA (reference sequence). Trimming left V 6 bases short and J 6 bases short, with 15 bases between. The CDR3 here is CSATGQILNSPLHF. CDR3 DNA sequence: TGCAGTGCGACCGGACAGATCCTTAATTCACCCCTCCACTTT.

This clonotype was detected a few times. The genes are TRBV28 and TRBJ2-7; D uncertain. The CDR3 covers 11 residues. V dropped 2 bases and J dropped 6 bases, with 5 bases sitting between them. Germline V gene lookup returns CDR1 MDHEN and CDR2 SYDVKM. CDR3 coding DNA: TGTGCCAGCAGTTTAAGTCTCGAGCAGTACTTC. Its protein product is CASSLSLEQYF.

The chain recombines TRBV4-3 with TRBJ2-1; D gene uncertain. Trimming stripped 1 base from V and 5 bases from J, with 12 bases between. There are 15 residues in the CDR3. The germline CDR1 and CDR2 sequences are LGHNA and YSLEER. CDR3 bases: TGCGCCAGCAGCCAAGCAAATTCCTTAGACAATGAGCAGTTCTTC. This gives the protein CASSQANSLDNEQFF.

This clonotype has only a few counts. The chain employs TRBV7-9 and TRBJ2-5, with TRBD2 as a possible D gene (5 bases). V was clipped by 3 bases and J by 4 bases, with 6 bases between them. Germline CDR1 and CDR2: SEHNR and FQNEAQ (reference sequence). The CDR3 sequence is 12 residues long. Written as DNA, the CDR3 is TGTGCCAGCAGCTTTGAGGGAGAGACCCAGTACTTC. It specifies CASSFEGETQYF.

This clonotype was detected only a few times. CDR3 amino acids: CASSLPGSIYEQYF. CDR3 in DNA: TGCGCCAGCAGCCTACCCGGAAGCATCTACGAGCAGTACTTC. The chain employs TRBV5-1 and TRBJ2-7; D unresolved. Germline-derived CDR1 and CDR2 are SGHRS and YFSETQ. Between the trimmed V and J ends, which lost 4 bases and 3 bases, there was a span of 14 bases. This CDR3 comprises 14 residues.

This clonotype was detected a few times. The V call is TRBV27, the J call TRBJ2-1; 16 bases align to TRBD2. V was pared by 6 bases and J by 4 bases, with 6 bases of the junction left unmatched. In germline, CDR1 is MNHEY, CDR2 SMNVEV (reference sequence). This CDR3 is built from 17 residues. The CDR3 nucleotides read TGTGCCAGCAGCCCCGGGACTAGCGGGAGGGTGTACAATGAGCAGTTCTTC. This translates into CASSPGTSGRVYNEQFF.

This clonotype was seen a few times. This chain connects TRBV3-1 to TRBJ2-2; tentative D call: TRBD2 (6 bases). Trimming pared 0 bases from V and 8 bases from J, leaving 13 bases between. The CDR3 sequence is 15 residues long. In germline, CDR1 is LGHDT, CDR2 YNNKEL (reference sequence). The CDR3 DNA is TGTGCCAGCAGCCAAGATAGAGCGGGCCCTGGGGAGCTGTTTTTT. Protein sequence: CASSQDRAGPGELFF.

This clonotype has just a few counts. V usage is TRBV27 and J usage is TRBJ2-1; 9 bases line up with TRBD2. The V gene's germline CDR1 is MNHEY and CDR2 SMNVEV (reference sequence). The CDR3 extends over 17 amino acids. After removal of 4 bases from V and 8 bases from J, the junction contained 15 bases not matched to a gene. The CDR3 protein is CASSSLGRRGGEDEQFF. CDR3 nucleotides: TGTGCCAGCAGTTCCTTGGGTCGGCGGGGGGGCGAAGATGAGCAGTTCTTC.

V gene TRBV7-3 combines with J gene TRBJ2-3, with TRBD2 matching over 8 bases. The CDR3 extends over 18 amino acids. V was pared by 0 bases and J by 2 bases, with 10 bases of the junction left unmatched. CDR1 and CDR2 from the germline V gene are SGHTA and FQGTGA. The chain's CDR3 is CASSLTGGGRRTTDTQYF. The CDR3 nucleotides read TGTGCCAGCAGCTTAACCGGGGGGGGGAGACGTACCACAGATACGCAGTATTTT. Supplemented by reference TRBV7-3 and TRBJ2-3, the full variable domain reads GAGVSQTPSNKVTEKGKYVELRCDPISGHTALYWYRQSLGQGPEFLIYFQGTGAADDSGLPNDRFFAVRPEGSVSTLKIQRTERGDSAVYLCASSLTGGGRRTTDTQYFGPGTRLTVL.

The V and J genes are TRBV27 and TRBJ2-1; 9 positions match TRBD2. This CDR3 is 14 amino acids long. The V gene end was trimmed by 5 bases and the J gene end by 5 bases; junction bases not matched to a gene: 4. Germline CDR1 and CDR2: MNHEY and SMNVEV (reference sequence). This CDR3 reads CASSGTSRNNEQFF. In nucleotides, the CDR3 is TGTGCCAGCAGTGGGACTAGCCGAAACAATGAGCAGTTCTTC.

This clonotype was counted ten times or more. This chain uses TRBV5-1 with TRBJ1-5, with no clear D. The CDR3 is 13 residues long. Trimming shortened V by 0 bases and J by 7 bases, and 8 bases separated the two germline ends. Germline V lookup: CDR1 SGHRS, CDR2 YFSETQ. The CDR3 DNA reads TGCGCCAGCAGCTTGGCCATGGGCCAGCCCCAGCATTTT. Translated, it gives CASSLAMGQPQHF.

This clonotype was observed a handful of times. The rearrangement joins TRBV9 to TRBJ2-3; 7 bases agree with TRBD2. This CDR3 contains 18 residues. Germline CDR1 is SGDLS and CDR2 is YYNGEE. The junction had 14 bases not matched to a gene; V was cut back by 2 bases and J by 2 bases. The CDR3 here is CASSVRLADPRFTDTQYF. The CDR3 bases are TGTGCCAGCAGCGTCCGACTAGCCGACCCCAGATTCACAGATACGCAGTATTTT.

This clonotype was detected only a few times. The chain recombines TRBV25-1 with TRBJ1-3; D uncertain. The CDR3 runs to 14 residues. CDR1 and CDR2 (germline): MGHDK, SYGVNS. Between the trimmed V and J ends, which lost 3 bases and 4 bases, there was a span of 10 bases. CDR3 nucleotides: TGTGCCAGCAGTGAGGAACGGATAGGAAACACCATATATTTT. Protein product: CASSEERIGNTIYF.

This clonotype has just a few counts. The chain couples TRBV29-1 to TRBJ2-1; D is perhaps TRBD1 (6 bases). The CDR3 runs 15 residues. Trimming stripped 7 bases from V and 5 bases from J, with 21 bases between. CDR1 is SQVTM, CDR2 ANQGSEA, per germline. The CDR3 nucleotides are TGCAGCGGCCGACAGGCCCCTCAGCCCAACAATGAGCAGTTCTTC. Its protein product is CSGRQAPQPNNEQFF.

There are a few counts of this clonotype. This sequence joins TRBV18 and TRBJ1-2, with D unresolved. V was clipped by 5 bases and J by 6 bases, with 13 bases between them. CDR1 is KGHSH and CDR2 is LQKENI in the germline V gene. The CDR3 contains 13 residues. CDR3 DNA sequence: TGTGCCAGCTCAGTAGACCAATCGGATGGCTACACCTTC. This codes for CASSVDQSDGYTF.

The sample holds a few counts of this clonotype. V and J are TRBV14 and TRBJ1-6; D might be TRBD1 (6 bases). The CDR3 sequence is 15 residues long. V lost 4 bases and J 8 bases, leaving 15 bases between the germline ends. The germline V gene has CDR1 SGHDN and CDR2 FVKESK. As DNA, the CDR3 is TGTGCCAGCAGCCGTGGACAGTTCAAAGATTCACCCCTCCACTTT. Translation: CASSRGQFKDSPLHF.

Many counts were recorded for this clonotype. This chain connects TRBV6-2 or TRBV6-3 to TRBJ2-1; no clear D gene. V was trimmed by 6 bases and J by 1 base, leaving 16 bases between them. Germline CDR1 is MNHEY and CDR2 is SVGEGT. CDR3 size: 16 residues. CDR3 sequence reads: CASRPSWDGSYNEQFF. The CDR3 DNA follows: TGTGCCAGCAGACCCTCCTGGGATGGGTCCTACAATGAGCAGTTCTTC.

This clonotype was seen many times. The chain recombines TRBV29-1 with TRBJ2-5; 13 bases align to TRBD2. This CDR3 comprises 12 residues. The V segment lost 6 bases and the J segment 5 bases; nucleotides outside the gene matches: 0. CDR1 is SQVTM and CDR2 is ANQGSEA in the germline V gene. CDR3 sequence (DNA): TGCAGCGTACTAGCGGGGGGGGAGACCCAGTACTTC. It is translated as CSVLAGGETQYF.

The rearrangement links TRBV20-1 to TRBJ2-1, with TRBD2 identical over 9 bases. Germline V lookup: CDR1 DFQATT, CDR2 SNEGSKA (reference sequence). The J segment lost 2 bases and the V segment lost 3 bases, leaving 11 bases of the junction unmatched. The CDR3 has 17 residues. The CDR3: CSASLAKGLATYNEQFF. The DNA for the CDR3 is TGCAGTGCTAGTTTAGCTAAGGGACTAGCCACCTACAATGAGCAGTTCTTC.